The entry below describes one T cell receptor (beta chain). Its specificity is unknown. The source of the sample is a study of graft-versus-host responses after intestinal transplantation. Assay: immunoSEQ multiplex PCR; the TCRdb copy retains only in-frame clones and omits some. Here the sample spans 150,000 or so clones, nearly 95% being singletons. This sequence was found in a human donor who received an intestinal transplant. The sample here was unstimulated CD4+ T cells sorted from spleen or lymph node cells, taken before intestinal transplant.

The CDR3 region has the DNA TGTGCGCTGGAAGGATATGGAAACACCATATATTTT. Its translation: CALEGYGNTIYF. The gene calls are TRBV6-1 and TRBJ1-3; D gene unclear. The V gene's germline CDR1 is MNHNS and CDR2 SASEGT. The CDR3 extends over 12 amino acids.